This TCR beta chain was identified during a study of CD8+ T cells in alopecia areata. Notes on the study in general: Alopecia totalis/universalis scalp especially showed more expanded CD8+ clones than normal scalp. With patients, TCR sharing proved less clear than in mice, a difference possibly related to HLA. Scalp repertoires also include resident alphabeta T cells from normal skin.

PBMCs provided sorted CD4+ and CD8+ T cells. The CDR3 has 15 amino acids. The germline gives CDR1 MNHEY, CDR2 SMNVEV (reference sequence). Losses at the gene ends were 2 bases for V and 7 bases for J; bases not matched to a gene: 8. Sequencing relied on a cDNA template that was reverse transcribed from extracted RNA. Here immunoSEQ multiplex PCR was the method, and the copy in TCRdb shows in-frame clones only, minus some. The sample lists roughly 200,000 clones; roughly three fifths were seen once. As for this clone: The antigen is unknown.

The sample was CD8+ T cells sorted from blood. This TCR was sampled from a human donor in good health. This rearrangement joins TRBV27 to TRBJ2-1; TRBD1 aligns across 7 bases. The CDR3 spells CASSLIGGRRNEQFF. Here the CDR3 DNA reads TGTGCCAGCAGTTTAATAGGGGGCCGAAGGAATGAGCAGTTCTTC.